Below, 19 T cell receptor beta chains from the same sample are listed, as sequenced in a study of blood T cell repertoires in COVID-19. The table came from immunoSEQ multiplex PCR; TCRdb's copy has only in-frame clones and leaves some out. The sample has about 160,000 clones; about 86% are singletons. Sequences were obtained from peripheral blood. These receptors were obtained from a woman older than 75 with acute or convalescent COVID-19.

V gene TRBV2 combines with J gene TRBJ2-7, with D tentatively TRBD1 (6 bases). V lost 3 bases and J 3 bases, leaving 9 bases between the germline ends. CDR1 is SNHLY and CDR2 is FYNNEI in the germline V gene. The CDR3 totals 13 residues. The CDR3, as DNA: TGTGCCAGCAGTGAGCGGACAGACTACGAGCAGTACTTC. Amino acids: CASSERTDYEQYF.

The V and J genes are TRBV27 and TRBJ1-1, with a weak D call TRBD1 (6 bases). Germline V lookup: CDR1 MNHEY, CDR2 SMNVEV (reference sequence). Trimming took 2 bases from V and 6 from J, leaving 13 bases between them. The CDR3 is made up of 14 amino acids. The CDR3: CASSLGQSSSEAFF. CDR3 coding DNA: TGTGCCAGCAGTTTAGGACAGTCATCATCTGAAGCTTTCTTT.

The rearrangement uses TRBV6-5 and TRBJ2-1; 9 positions match TRBD2. This CDR3 is 14 amino acids long. V lost 7 bases to trimming and J lost 4 bases; unmatched junction nucleotides: 5. Germline V gene lookup returns CDR1 MNHEY and CDR2 SVGAGI. This CDR3 is CASTKRGVYNEQFF. For the CDR3, the DNA is TGTGCCAGCACCAAGCGGGGGGTTTACAATGAGCAGTTCTTC.

The CDR3 reads CASSLGRDRGFYEQYF. The CDR3 DNA follows: TGTGCCAGCAGCTTAGGTCGGGACAGGGGTTTTTACGAGCAGTACTTC. The chain uses TRBV7-3 and TRBJ2-7, with TRBD1 matching 10 bases. Per the germline V gene, CDR1 is SGHTA and CDR2 is FQGTGA. V shed 2 bases and J 4 bases; nucleotides not matched to a gene: 8. This CDR3 region has 16 residues.

CDR3 amino acids: CASSVSGLPHTDTQYF. The DNA of the CDR3 is TGTGCCAGCAGCGTATCGGGACTACCCCACACAGATACGCAGTATTTT. J is TRBJ2-3 and V is TRBV9; 7 nucleotides line up with TRBD2. Germline CDR1 SGDLS, CDR2 YYNGEE. The V segment lost 1 base and the J segment 2 bases; nucleotides outside the gene matches: 7. The CDR3 is made up of 16 amino acids.

The chain combines TRBV5-1 with TRBJ1-1; D not resolved. The germline V and J ends were trimmed by 6 bases and 1 base, with 13 bases remaining between them. In germline, CDR1 is SGHRS, CDR2 YFSETQ. The CDR3 has 14 amino acids. The CDR3, as DNA: TGCGCCAGCAACTATGATGGTCCGAACACTGAAGCTTTCTTT. This sequence encodes CASNYDGPNTEAFF.

This clone was counted a few times. This CDR3 is also generated by other DNA sequences in the sample. Here the CDR3 reads CASSPSRTGFGYGYTF. CDR3 DNA sequence: TGCGCCAGCAGCCCCTCCCGAACAGGTTTCGGCTATGGCTACACCTTC. The rearrangement links TRBV4-3 to TRBJ1-2; perhaps TRBD1 as D (5 bases). V lost 4 bases and J lost 4, with 19 bases in between. Per germline, CDR1 LGHNA and CDR2 YSLEER. The CDR3 spans 16 residues.

This sequence joins TRBV19 and TRBJ1-2, with TRBD1 identical over 7 bases. The CDR3 spans 15 residues. J was trimmed by 2 bases and V by 6 bases; bases with no gene match: 9. CDR1 and CDR2 (germline): LNHDA, SQIVND (reference sequence). CDR3 nucleotides: TGTGCCAGTAGCCAATGGGGGACAGAGAACTATGGCTACACCTTC. This gives the protein CASSQWGTENYGYTF.

The CDR3 coding sequence is TGTGCCAGCAGTTTCAGCGGGGGCAGCTACGAGCAGTACTTC. It codes for CASSFSGGSYEQYF. The chain joins TRBV6-5 to TRBJ2-7, with 8 bases identical to TRBD2. This CDR3 spans 14 amino acids. The ends lost 4 bases at V and 3 bases at J; junction bases unmatched: 5. CDR1 is MNHEY and CDR2 is SVGAGI in the germline V gene.

Details on this clone: One end of the junction is discordant with germline, which a read error may explain. The chain has TRBV7-9 and TRBJ1-1; D is ambiguous. The CDR3 spans 12 residues. Germline V gives CDR1 SEHNR, CDR2 FQNEAQ (reference sequence). The CDR3 bases are TGTGCCAGCAGCCTAGCCCTTTCTGAAGCTTTCTTT. Residues: CASSLALSEAFF.

This chain joins TRBV7-3 and TRBJ2-3; 8 bases agree with TRBD2. CDR3 length equals 14 residues. The germline CDR1 and CDR2 sequences are SGHTA and FQGTGA. Trimming removed 3 bases from V and 4 bases from J; junction bases left unmatched: 3. The CDR3 DNA reads as TGTGCCAGCAGCTTGTTAGCGGGGCCAGATACGCAGTATTTT. It specifies CASSLLAGPDTQYF.

The V gene is TRBV18, the J gene TRBJ2-6, with a possible D match to TRBD1 (5 bases). This CDR3 has 18 amino acids. Trimming removed 8 bases from V and 4 bases from J, with 24 bases in between. Germline V gene sequence: CDR1 KGHSH, CDR2 LQKENI. The CDR3 sequence is CASARLPIQGNGANVLTF. DNA of the CDR3: TGTGCCAGCGCCCGCCTCCCAATTCAGGGAAACGGGGCCAACGTCCTGACTTTC.

The rearrangement uses TRBV7-2 and TRBJ1-2; a possible D gene is TRBD1 (6 bases). This CDR3 spans 16 amino acids. V was cut by 5 bases and J by 2 bases, with 18 bases left in between. Germline CDR1 SGHTA, CDR2 FQGNSA. CDR3 sequence (DNA): TGTGCCAGCAGCCAAATGCGGGGGCGCTTGAACTATGGCTACACCTTC. This codes for CASSQMRGRLNYGYTF.

The V and J genes are TRBV10-3 and TRBJ2-7; tentative D call: TRBD1 (6 bases). The CDR3 totals 13 residues. Trimming removed 6 bases at V and 2 bases at J, with 11 bases between. Germline V lookup: CDR1 ENHRY, CDR2 SYGVKD. The CDR3 is CAIRPGAPYEQYF. The CDR3 region has the DNA TGTGCCATCAGACCAGGGGCCCCCTACGAGCAGTACTTC.

This chain joins TRBV13 and TRBJ1-1; D gene ambiguous. Germline V gene data show CDR1 as PRHDT and CDR2 as FYEKMQ (reference sequence). The CDR3 runs to 11 residues. With 0 bases removed from V and 10 bases from J, the gap between germline ends came to 6 bases. The CDR3 here is CASSLGEAAFF. As DNA, the CDR3 is TGTGCCAGCAGCTTAGGGGAGGCAGCTTTCTTT.

V usage is TRBV5-4 and J usage is TRBJ1-2; no clear D gene. This CDR3 is 13 amino acids long. CDR1 is SGHNT and CDR2 is YYREEE in the germline V gene (reference sequence). Trimming took off 6 bases at V and 6 bases at J, with 15 bases between the two ends. CDR3 sequence reads: CASTSRGGNGYTF. CDR3 in DNA: TGTGCCAGCACCTCGCGCGGAGGGAATGGCTACACCTTC.

The chain couples TRBV19 to TRBJ2-2; 9 positions match TRBD2. Germline V lookup: CDR1 LNHDA, CDR2 SQIVND (reference sequence). The CDR3 is 16 amino acids. J gave up 2 bases and V 6 bases, and 7 bases lay outside the gene matches. The CDR3 here is CASRLKREVNTGELFF. In DNA form, the CDR3 reads TGTGCCAGTAGGCTAAAGCGGGAGGTAAACACCGGGGAGCTGTTTTTT. The complete variable domain, with remaining parts taken from reference TRBV19 and TRBJ2-2, reads DGGITQSPKYLFRKEGQNVTLSCEQNLNHDAMYWYRQDPGQGLRLIYYSQIVNDFQKGDIAEGYSVSREKKESFPLTVTSAQKNPTAFYLCASRLKREVNTGELFFGEGSRLTVL.

V gene TRBV16 combines with J gene TRBJ2-4; TRBD2 is a possible D gene (5 bases). Germline CDR1 and CDR2: KGHSY and FQNENV. The CDR3 has 14 amino acids. Trimming cost V 0 bases and J 3 bases, with 6 bases left between them. The DNA of the CDR3 is TGTGCCAGCAGCCAATCAGGGAGCAAAAACATTCAGTACTTC. Its protein is CASSQSGSKNIQYF. Full variable domain (missing parts from reference TRBV16 and TRBJ2-4): GEEVAQTPKHLVRGEGQKAKLYCAPIKGHSYVFWYQQVLKNEFKFLISFQNENVFDETGMPKERFSAKCLPNSPCSLEIQATKLEDSAVYFCASSQSGSKNIQYFGAGTRLSVL.

J is TRBJ1-1 and V is TRBV27, with unresolved D. Germline V gene lookup returns CDR1 MNHEY and CDR2 SMNVEV (reference sequence). The CDR3 is made up of 14 amino acids. The V end lost 2 bases, the J end lost 3 bases, and 10 bases lay between the germline ends. The CDR3 sequence: CASSLIGEDTEAFF. Here the CDR3 DNA reads TGTGCCAGCAGTTTAATCGGGGAGGACACTGAAGCTTTCTTT.